The present T cell receptor (beta chain) was sequenced within a study of T cells after posttransplantation cyclophosphamide. Germline values: CDR1 SEHNR, CDR2 FQNEAQ (reference sequence). V lost 5 bases, J lost 0 bases, and 7 bases stayed unmatched. The CDR3 runs 15 residues. Peripheral blood was collected from the related graft donor on the marrow donation day. Sequenced by immunoSEQ multiplex PCR; TCRdb stores in-frame clones only, minus some. This sample comprises tens of thousands of clones, none seen once only. This clone was seen ten or more times. Sequences were obtained from PBMCs. The TCR was taken from a man aged 35 to 55 in good health, CMV-negative, and a related stem cell transplant donor. V is TRBV7-9 and J is TRBJ2-7, with TRBD1 matching over 7 bases. The CDR3 bases are TGTGCCAGCAGCGATACAGGGGATAGCTCCTACGAGCAGTACTTC. Residues: CASSDTGDSSYEQYF. Complete variable domain (other parts from reference TRBV7-9 and TRBJ2-7): DTGVSQNPRHKITKRGQNVTFRCDPISEHNRLYWYRQTLGQGPEFLTYFQNEAQLEKSRLLSDRFSAERPKGSFSTLEIQRTEQGDSAMYLCASSDTGDSSYEQYFGPGTRLTVT.